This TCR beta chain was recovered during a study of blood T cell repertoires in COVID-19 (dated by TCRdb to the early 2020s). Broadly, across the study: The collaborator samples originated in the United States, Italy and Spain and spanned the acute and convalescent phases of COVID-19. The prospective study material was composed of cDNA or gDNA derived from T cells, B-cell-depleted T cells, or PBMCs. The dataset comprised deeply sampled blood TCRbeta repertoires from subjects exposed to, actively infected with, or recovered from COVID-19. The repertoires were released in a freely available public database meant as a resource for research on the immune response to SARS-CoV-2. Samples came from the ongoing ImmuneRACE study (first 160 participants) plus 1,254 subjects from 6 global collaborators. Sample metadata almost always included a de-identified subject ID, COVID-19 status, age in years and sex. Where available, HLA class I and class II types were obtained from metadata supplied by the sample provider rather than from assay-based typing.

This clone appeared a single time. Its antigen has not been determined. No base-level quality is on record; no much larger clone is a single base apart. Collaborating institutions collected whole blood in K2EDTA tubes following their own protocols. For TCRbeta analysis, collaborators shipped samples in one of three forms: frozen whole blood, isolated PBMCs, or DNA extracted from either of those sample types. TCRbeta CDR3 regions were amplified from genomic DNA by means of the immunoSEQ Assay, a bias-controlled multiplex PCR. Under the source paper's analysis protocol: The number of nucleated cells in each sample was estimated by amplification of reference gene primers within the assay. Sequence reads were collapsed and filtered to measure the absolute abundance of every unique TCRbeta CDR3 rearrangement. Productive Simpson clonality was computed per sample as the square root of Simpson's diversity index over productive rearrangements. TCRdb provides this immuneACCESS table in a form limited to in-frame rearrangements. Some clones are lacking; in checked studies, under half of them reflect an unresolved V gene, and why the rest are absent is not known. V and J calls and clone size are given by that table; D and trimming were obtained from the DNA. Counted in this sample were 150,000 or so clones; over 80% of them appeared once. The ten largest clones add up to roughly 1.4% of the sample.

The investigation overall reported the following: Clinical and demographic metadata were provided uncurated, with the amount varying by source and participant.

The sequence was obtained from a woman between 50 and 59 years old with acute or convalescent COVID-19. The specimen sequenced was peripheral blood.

The CDR3 sequence is CASSMAFEPSNQPQHF. The sequenced DNA is TGTGCCAGTAGTATGGCCTTCGAACCTAGCAATCAGCCCCAGCATTTT. Recombination linked TRBV19 to TRBJ1-5, with the D segment identity uncertain. CDR1 and CDR2 are read off the germline V gene (reference sequence) as LNHDA and SQIVND. The V and J ends are trimmed by 3 bases and 0 bases, leaving 12 bases between them. Including the terminal cysteine and phenylalanine, the CDR3 comprises 16 residues. Only the CDR3 DNA is retained, 48 bases long and in frame from the first base. This CDR3, with the reference TRBV19 and TRBJ1-5 proteins standing in past its ends, gives the full variable domain DGGITQSPKYLFRKEGQNVTLSCEQNLNHDAMYWYRQDPGQGLRLIYYSQIVNDFQKGDIAEGYSVSREKKESFPLTVTSAQKNPTAFYLCASSMAFEPSNQPQHFGDGTRLSIL.